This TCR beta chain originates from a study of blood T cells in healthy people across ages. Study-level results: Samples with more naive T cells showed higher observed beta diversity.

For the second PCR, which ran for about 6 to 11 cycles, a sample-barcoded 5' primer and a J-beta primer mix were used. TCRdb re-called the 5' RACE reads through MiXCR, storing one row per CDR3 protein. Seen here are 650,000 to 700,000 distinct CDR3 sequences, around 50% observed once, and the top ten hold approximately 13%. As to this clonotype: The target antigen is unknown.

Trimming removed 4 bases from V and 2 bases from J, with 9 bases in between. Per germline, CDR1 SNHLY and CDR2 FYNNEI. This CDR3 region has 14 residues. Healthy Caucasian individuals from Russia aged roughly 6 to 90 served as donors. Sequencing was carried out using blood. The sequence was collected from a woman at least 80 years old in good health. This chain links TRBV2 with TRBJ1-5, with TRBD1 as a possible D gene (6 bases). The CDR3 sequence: CASSARGGNQPQHF. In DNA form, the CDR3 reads TGTGCCAGCAGTGCCAGGGGAGGCAATCAGCCCCAGCATTTT.